This TCR beta chain emerged from a study of radiation and T cells in renal cell carcinoma. Study results and limitations: Irradiated tumors had higher TCR clonality than control tumors.

The CDR3 totals 14 residues. The V and J ends lost 6 bases and 6 bases, in that order; junction bases with no gene match: 9. CDR1 is ENHRY, CDR2 SYGVKD, per germline. This clone has only a few counts. The antigen is undetermined. The method was immunoSEQ multiplex PCR; TCRdb's version includes in-frame clones alone and lacks a portion of them. This sample carries 10,000 to 15,000 clones, about 33% of them seen once, and the ten largest clones take 15% to 17%. Regarding treatment: 15 Gy SBRT to primary tumor, nephrectomy 4 weeks later. Nephrectomy followed 15 Gy stereotactic body radiation by 4 weeks. The origin of this receptor is a man between 60 and 75 years old with renal cell carcinoma. The chain combines TRBV10-3 with TRBJ2-7, with 9 nucleotides matching TRBD2. The sequencing used tumor tissue, collected from a patient whose treatment included radiotherapy and nephrectomy. CDR3 residues: CAIRREIAGVEQYV. The CDR3 DNA is TGTGCCATCAGACGGGAAATAGCGGGAGTCGAGCAGTACGTC.